Detailed here is one T cell receptor beta chain. This clone was found a few times. What this receptor recognizes is not known. It has no much larger one-base neighbor in the sample; base qualities were not kept. CDR1 and CDR2 were assigned from the germline V gene as LGHNA and YSLEER. The CDR3 numbers 16 residues from cysteine through phenylalanine. Of all the DNA, just the CDR3 is kept, 48 bases in frame from base 1. Compared with germline, V lacks 0 bases and J lacks 2 bases; bases without a gene match: 0. The data originate from a study of graft-versus-host responses after intestinal transplantation (dated by TCRdb to the early 2020s). Concerning the study at large: Multivisceral, liver-intestinal, or isolated intestinal transplants were received by the recipients. Every recipient was given anti-thymocyte globulin induction, followed by about three years of maintenance tacrolimus and steroids. After intestinal transplantation, graft-versus-host and host-versus-graft alloreactive T cell clones in the graft, circulation and bone marrow were tracked using bulk TCR-beta CDR3 sequencing. Alloreactive clones were identified by sequencing pre-transplant mixed lymphocyte reaction products and comparing these products with unstimulated pre-transplant donor and recipient T cells. Of the approximately 24 intestinal transplant recipients enrolled in the cohort, one of whom was a retransplant, a few patients without pretransplant specimens were excluded. A peak of at least 4% donor T cells among recipient peripheral blood mononuclear cells was the definition used for donor T cell macrochimerism. Rather than being sequenced by the commercial service, samples from three later patients were sequenced in-house on an Illumina MiSeq and processed with MiXCR. Beyond this particular receptor, the publication reports: In patients with donor T cell macrochimerism, the allografts had high GvH to HvG T cell clonal ratios. GvH clones were found in recipient bone marrow, and some of the GvH clones appeared earlier in ileal mucosa or blood, which is consistent with an intestinal mucosal origin. The relatively low number and heterogeneity of intestinal transplant patients limited the conclusions. Early after transplant, peak levels of circulating GvH clones were associated with declines in HvG clones.

Receptor amplification or capture employed the immunoSEQ multiplex PCR assay. For most patients, high-throughput TCR-beta CDR3 sequencing of genomic DNA was performed by Adaptive Biotechnologies. As for how the authors treated the data: Adaptive's ImmunoSEQ software supplied the TCR sequencing data for approximately 18 patients, while MiXCR and VDJtools were used to process a few other patients. CDR3 nucleotide sequences shared by donor and recipient were removed because the origin of these sequences could not be assigned. To count as alloreactive, a clone needed at least 2-fold expansion over unstimulated cells and a minimum CFSE-low frequency of 0.002% (template counts) or 0.001% (read counts). Clones detected in sequenced pre-transplant spleen, lymph node, or MLR CFSE-low populations of the donor or recipient were defined as mappable. The cumulative frequency of alloreactive clones was calculated as a percentage of all sequences, weighted by copy number. TCRdb obtained this table from immuneACCESS and retained in-frame rearrangements with V and J assigned. These tables miss some clones; where compared with another copy, unresolved V genes account for less than half of the shortfall, and the remainder is unexplained. That table furnishes V, J and clone size, whereas the DNA furnished D and trimming. The sample includes almost 15,000 clones, with around 67% observed a single time. 7% to 9% of the sample comes from the top ten.

Intraepithelial and lamina propria lymphocytes were isolated from graft specimens using dithiothreitol, EDTA incubations and collagenase D digestion. Bulk TCR-beta sequencing was performed on serial intestinal graft biopsy specimens collected as late as 600 days after transplant. The sequence was collected from a human patient who received an intestinal transplant, so some T cells may come from the graft donor. Sequencing used ileum tissue, obtained just under 700 days after intestinal transplantation. The chain is encoded by TRBV4-3 joined to TRBJ2-1; 11 bases in the middle match TRBD2. CDR3 reads: CASSQDSGGAYNEQFF. The DNA sequence is TGCGCCAGCAGCCAAGATAGCGGGGGGGCCTACAATGAGCAGTTCTTC.